Presented here are 14 T cell receptor beta chains from one specimen sequenced in a study of blood T cells in healthy people across ages. A second PCR of 7 to 11 cycles used a sample-barcoded 5' primer and a J-beta primer mix. TCRdb reprocessed the 5' RACE reads via MiXCR and lists one record per CDR3 protein. The repertoire includes roughly 1,700,000 distinct CDR3 sequences, 28% of them detected once, and less than 9.5% sits in the top ten. The specimen sequenced was blood. The receptor set was obtained from a woman aged 25 to 39 in good health.

This clonotype was found a few times. The CDR3 DNA reads TGCGCCAGCAGCCAAGACAGTGCTAGCACAGATACGCAGTATTTT. It codes for CASSQDSASTDTQYF. V usage is TRBV4-3 and J usage is TRBJ2-3, with D hard to call. The CDR3 length is 15 residues. CDR1 LGHNA and CDR2 YSLEER come from the germline V gene. V dropped 0 bases and J dropped 0 bases, with 7 bases sitting between them.

This clonotype was counted many times. The V call is TRBV29-1, the J call TRBJ2-3, with no clear D. Per germline, CDR1 SQVTM and CDR2 ANQGSEA. The CDR3 is 12 residues long. V lost 2 bases to trimming and J lost 1 base, with 4 bases between them. The CDR3: CSVERGTDTQYF. CDR3 sequence (DNA): TGCAGCGTTGAAAGAGGCACAGATACGCAGTATTTT.

The gene calls are TRBV29-1 and TRBJ2-7, with TRBD2 matching 8 bases. J was trimmed by 8 bases and V by 3 bases; bases with no gene match: 12. The CDR3 runs 14 residues. Germline CDR1 reads SQVTM; CDR2 reads ANQGSEA. The CDR3 here is CSVDSPSGGVKQYF. The CDR3 DNA reads as TGCAGCGTTGACTCTCCTTCCGGGGGGGTCAAGCAGTACTTC.

The chain links TRBV2 to TRBJ1-1; no clear D gene. The V gene's germline CDR1 is SNHLY and CDR2 FYNNEI. Trimming shortened V by 4 bases and J by 2 bases, and 8 bases separated the two germline ends. The CDR3 loop spans 13 amino acids. CDR3 sequence reads: CASSVEINTEAFF. The CDR3 nucleotides are TGTGCCAGCAGTGTGGAGATTAACACTGAAGCTTTCTTT.

This clonotype was picked up a small number of times. J is TRBJ2-3 and V is TRBV20-1; 12 nucleotides match TRBD2. The CDR3 contains 15 residues. The V gene's germline CDR1 is DFQATT and CDR2 SNEGSKA (reference sequence). The V gene end was trimmed by 7 bases and the J gene end by 2 bases; junction bases not matched to a gene: 7. CDR3 nucleotides: TGCAGTGGAACCGGGACTAGCGGGCTCACAGATACGCAGTATTTT. It yields the protein CSGTGTSGLTDTQYF.

The sample holds many counts of this clonotype. The chain has TRBV7-2 and TRBJ2-7; 7 nucleotides line up with TRBD1. The CDR3 covers 16 residues. J was trimmed by 3 bases and V by 5 bases; bases with no gene match: 13. Germline V gene data show CDR1 as SGHTA and CDR2 as FQGNSA. CDR3 in amino acids: CASSKRQGASRYEQYF. DNA for the CDR3: TGTGCCAGCAGCAAAAGACAGGGAGCGTCGCGCTACGAGCAGTACTTC.

This clonotype showed up many times. CDR3 protein: CASSGKEGANVLTF. The CDR3 DNA sequence: TGTGCCAGCAGCGGCAAGGAGGGGGCCAACGTCCTGACTTTC. The chain is built from TRBV7-2 and TRBJ2-6; the D is unclear. The CDR3 has 14 residues. The V gene lost 5 bases and the J gene lost 4 bases, with 9 bases spanning the gap. The germline V gene has CDR1 SGHTA and CDR2 FQGNSA.

As to this clonotype: At one end the junction does not follow the germline gene, possibly because of a read error. V is TRBV5-1 and J is TRBJ1-1, with D unclear. Germline loops: CDR1 SGHRS, CDR2 YFSETQ. The CDR3 is 13 amino acids. CDR3: CANSLSRNTEAFF. The CDR3 nucleotides are TGCGCCAACAGCTTGAGCCGGAACACTGAAGCTTTCTTT.

This clonotype was seen ten or more times. The V call is TRBV11-2, the J call TRBJ2-1; D not resolved. Per the germline V gene, CDR1 is SGHAT and CDR2 is FQNNGV. Trimming removed 3 bases from V and 3 bases from J, with 12 bases in between. This CDR3 has 15 amino acids. The CDR3 DNA is TGTGCCAGCAGCTTCGGTAGGTCGGGCTACAATGAGCAGTTCTTC. Translated: CASSFGRSGYNEQFF.

The sample holds a few counts of this clonotype. This CDR3 reads CASSVDGGVYTGELFF. The CDR3 DNA follows: TGTGCCAGCAGCGTGGACGGGGGGGTTTACACCGGGGAGCTGTTTTTT. The chain recombines TRBV9 with TRBJ2-2; TRBD2 matches 8 bases. Germline V gives CDR1 SGDLS, CDR2 YYNGEE. This CDR3 region has 16 residues. The V segment lost 2 bases and the J segment 3 bases; nucleotides outside the gene matches: 6.

The J gene is TRBJ2-1, the V gene TRBV7-3, with TRBD2 matching 15 bases. Germline assignment: CDR1 SGHTA and CDR2 FQGTGA. CDR3 length: 15 residues. V shed 5 bases, J shed 9 bases, and the junction held 5 bases outside the gene matches. CDR3 loop: CASSDGLAGGSEQFF. As DNA, the CDR3 is TGTGCCAGCAGCGATGGACTAGCGGGGGGGAGTGAGCAGTTCTTC.

A word on this clonotype: A much more abundant neighbour one base away suggests this may be a read error. V gene TRBV4-2 combines with J gene TRBJ2-1; 7 bases map to TRBD2. CDR3 size: 20 residues. Unmatched junction bases numbered 21, after V lost 5 bases and J lost 2 bases. Germline V lookup: CDR1 LGHNA, CDR2 YNFKEQ. The CDR3 loop is CASSYGSGASNRLPYNEQFF. CDR3 bases: TGTGCCAGCAGCTACGGGAGCGGGGCTTCCAACCGTCTTCCCTACAATGAGCAGTTCTTC.

Points on this clonotype: Sequence at one end of the junction differs from germline and may be a read error. The rearrangement uses TRBV6-5 and TRBJ2-7, with D maybe TRBD1 (6 bases). The CDR3 spans 15 residues. Germline CDR1 MNHEY, CDR2 SVGAGI. In nucleotides, the CDR3 is TGTGCCAGCAACTCAAAACAGGGAAACACCTACGGGCAGTACTTC. The encoded protein is CASNSKQGNTYGQYF.

In DNA, the CDR3 is TGCGCCAGCAGCCAAGAAGGGACCGCTCCCTTTCACGGGGAGCTGTTTTTT. Translation gives CASSQEGTAPFHGELFF. The chain uses TRBV4-3 and TRBJ2-2, with D perhaps given as TRBD1 or TRBD2 (5 bases each). The V end was cut by 0 bases, the J end by 7 bases, with 18 bases between. Germline V CDR1 and CDR2: LGHNA, YSLEER. The CDR3 contains 17 residues.